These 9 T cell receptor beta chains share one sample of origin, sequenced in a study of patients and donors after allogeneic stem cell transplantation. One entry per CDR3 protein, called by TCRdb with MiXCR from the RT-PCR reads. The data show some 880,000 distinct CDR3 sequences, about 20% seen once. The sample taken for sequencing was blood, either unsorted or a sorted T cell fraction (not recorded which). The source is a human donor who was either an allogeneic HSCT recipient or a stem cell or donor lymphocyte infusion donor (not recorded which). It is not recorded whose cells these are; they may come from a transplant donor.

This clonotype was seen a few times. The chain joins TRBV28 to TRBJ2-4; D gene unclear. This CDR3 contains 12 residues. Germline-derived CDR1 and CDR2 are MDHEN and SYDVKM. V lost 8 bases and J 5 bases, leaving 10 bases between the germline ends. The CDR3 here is CASRGSQNIQYF. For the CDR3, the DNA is TGTGCCAGCCGTGGGTCCCAAAACATTCAGTACTTC.

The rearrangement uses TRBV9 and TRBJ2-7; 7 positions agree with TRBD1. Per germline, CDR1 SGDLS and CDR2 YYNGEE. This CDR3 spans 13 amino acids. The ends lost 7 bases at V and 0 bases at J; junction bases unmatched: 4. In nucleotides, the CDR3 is TGTGCCAGCGGGACAGAGAACTCCTACGAGCAGTACTTC. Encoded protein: CASGTENSYEQYF.

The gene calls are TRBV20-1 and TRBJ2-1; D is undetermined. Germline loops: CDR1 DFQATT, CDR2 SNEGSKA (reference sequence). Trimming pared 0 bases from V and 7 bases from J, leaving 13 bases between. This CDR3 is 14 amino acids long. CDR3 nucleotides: TGCAGTGCTAGAGAAGGATCTCAGCCGAATGAGCAGTTCTTC. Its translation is CSAREGSQPNEQFF.

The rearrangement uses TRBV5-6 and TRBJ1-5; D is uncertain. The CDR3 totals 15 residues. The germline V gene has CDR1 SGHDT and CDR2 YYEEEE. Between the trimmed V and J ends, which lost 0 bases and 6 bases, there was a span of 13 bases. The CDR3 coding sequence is TGTGCCAGCAGCTTGGGAGGCCTTCCGACTCAGCCCCAGCATTTT. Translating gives CASSLGGLPTQPQHF.

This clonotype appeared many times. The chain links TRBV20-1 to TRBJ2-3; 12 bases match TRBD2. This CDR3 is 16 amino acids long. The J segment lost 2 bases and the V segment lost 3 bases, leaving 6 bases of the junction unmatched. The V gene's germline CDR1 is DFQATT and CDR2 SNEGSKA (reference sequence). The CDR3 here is CSASDASGRATDTQYF. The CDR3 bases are TGCAGTGCTAGTGACGCTAGCGGGAGGGCCACAGATACGCAGTATTTT.

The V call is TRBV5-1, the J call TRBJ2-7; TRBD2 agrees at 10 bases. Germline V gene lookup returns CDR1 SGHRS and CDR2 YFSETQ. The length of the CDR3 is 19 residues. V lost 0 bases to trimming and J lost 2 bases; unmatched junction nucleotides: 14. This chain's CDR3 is CASSLAVSSGSRVTYEQYF. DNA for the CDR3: TGCGCCAGCAGCTTGGCCGTTTCTAGCGGGAGTCGTGTAACCTACGAGCAGTACTTC.

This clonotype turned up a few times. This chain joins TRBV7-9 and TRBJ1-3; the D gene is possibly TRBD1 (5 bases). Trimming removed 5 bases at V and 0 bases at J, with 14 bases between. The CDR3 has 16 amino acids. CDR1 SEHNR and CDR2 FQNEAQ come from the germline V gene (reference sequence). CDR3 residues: CASSPMGGSSGNTIYF. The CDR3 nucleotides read TGTGCCAGCAGCCCTATGGGGGGGAGCTCTGGAAACACCATATATTTT.

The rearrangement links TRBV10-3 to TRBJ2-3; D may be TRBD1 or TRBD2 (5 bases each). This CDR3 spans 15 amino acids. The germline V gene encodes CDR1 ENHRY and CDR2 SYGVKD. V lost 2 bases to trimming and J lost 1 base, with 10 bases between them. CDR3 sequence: CAISETGRGTDTQYF. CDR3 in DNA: TGTGCCATCAGTGAGACGGGACGGGGCACAGATACGCAGTATTTT.

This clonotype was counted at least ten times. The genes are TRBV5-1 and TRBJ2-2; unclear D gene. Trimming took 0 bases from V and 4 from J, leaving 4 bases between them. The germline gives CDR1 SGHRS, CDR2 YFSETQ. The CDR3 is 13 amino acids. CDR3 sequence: CASSLDGTGELFF. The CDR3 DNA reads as TGCGCCAGCAGCTTGGATGGCACCGGGGAGCTGTTTTTT.